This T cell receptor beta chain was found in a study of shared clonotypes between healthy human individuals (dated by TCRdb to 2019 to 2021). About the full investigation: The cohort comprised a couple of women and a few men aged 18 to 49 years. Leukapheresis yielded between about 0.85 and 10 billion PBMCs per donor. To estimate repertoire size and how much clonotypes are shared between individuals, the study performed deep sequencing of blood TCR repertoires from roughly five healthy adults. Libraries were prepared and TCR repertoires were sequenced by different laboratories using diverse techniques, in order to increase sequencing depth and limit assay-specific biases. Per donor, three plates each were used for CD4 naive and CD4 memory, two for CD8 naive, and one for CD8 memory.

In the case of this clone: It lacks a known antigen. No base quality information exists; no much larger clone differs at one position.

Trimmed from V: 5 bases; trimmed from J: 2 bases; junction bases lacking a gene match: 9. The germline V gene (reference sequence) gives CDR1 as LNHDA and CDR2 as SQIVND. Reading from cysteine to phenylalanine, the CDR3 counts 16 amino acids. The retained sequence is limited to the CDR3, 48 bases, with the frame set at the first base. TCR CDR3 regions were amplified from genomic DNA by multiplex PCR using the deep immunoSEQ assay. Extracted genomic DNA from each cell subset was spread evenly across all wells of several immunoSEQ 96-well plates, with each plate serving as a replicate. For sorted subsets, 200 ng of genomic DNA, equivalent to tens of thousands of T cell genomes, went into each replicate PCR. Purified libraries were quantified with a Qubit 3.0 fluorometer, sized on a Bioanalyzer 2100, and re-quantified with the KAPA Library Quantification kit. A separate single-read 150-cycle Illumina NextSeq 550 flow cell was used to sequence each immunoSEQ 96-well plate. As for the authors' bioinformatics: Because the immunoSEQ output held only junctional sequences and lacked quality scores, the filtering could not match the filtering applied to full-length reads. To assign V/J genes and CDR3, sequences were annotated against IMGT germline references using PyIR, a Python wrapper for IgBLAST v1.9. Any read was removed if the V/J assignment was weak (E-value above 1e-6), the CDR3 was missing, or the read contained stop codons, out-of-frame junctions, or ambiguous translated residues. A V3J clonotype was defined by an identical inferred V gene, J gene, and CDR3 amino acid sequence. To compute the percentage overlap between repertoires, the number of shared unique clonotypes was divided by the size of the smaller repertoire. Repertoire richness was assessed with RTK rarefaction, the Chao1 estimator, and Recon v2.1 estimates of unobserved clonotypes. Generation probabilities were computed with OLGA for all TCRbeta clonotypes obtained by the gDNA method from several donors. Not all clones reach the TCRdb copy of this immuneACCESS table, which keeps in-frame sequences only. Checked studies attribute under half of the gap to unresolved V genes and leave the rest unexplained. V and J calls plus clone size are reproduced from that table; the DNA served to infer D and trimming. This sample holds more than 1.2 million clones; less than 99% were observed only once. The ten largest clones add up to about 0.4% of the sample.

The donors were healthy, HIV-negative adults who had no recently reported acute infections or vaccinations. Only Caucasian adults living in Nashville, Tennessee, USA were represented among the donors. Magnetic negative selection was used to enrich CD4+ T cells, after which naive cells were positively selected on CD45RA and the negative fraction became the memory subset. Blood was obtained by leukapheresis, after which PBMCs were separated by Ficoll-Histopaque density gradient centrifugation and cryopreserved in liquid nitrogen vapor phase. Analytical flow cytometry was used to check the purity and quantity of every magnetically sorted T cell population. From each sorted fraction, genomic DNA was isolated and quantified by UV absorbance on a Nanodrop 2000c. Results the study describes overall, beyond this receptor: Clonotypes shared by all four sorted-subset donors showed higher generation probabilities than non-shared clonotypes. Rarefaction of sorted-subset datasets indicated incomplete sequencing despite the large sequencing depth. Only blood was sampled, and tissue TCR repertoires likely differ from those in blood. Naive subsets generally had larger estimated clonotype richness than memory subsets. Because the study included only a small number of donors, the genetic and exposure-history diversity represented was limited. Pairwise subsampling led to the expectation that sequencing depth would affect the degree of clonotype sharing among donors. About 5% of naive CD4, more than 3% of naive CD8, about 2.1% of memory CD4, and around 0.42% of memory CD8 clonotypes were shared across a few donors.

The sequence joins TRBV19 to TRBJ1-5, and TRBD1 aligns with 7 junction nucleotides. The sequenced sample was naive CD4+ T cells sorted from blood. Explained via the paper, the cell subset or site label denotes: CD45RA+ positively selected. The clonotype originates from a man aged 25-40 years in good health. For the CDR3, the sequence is CASSPWRGPGNQPQHF. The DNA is TGTGCCAGTAGTCCGTGGAGGGGGCCGGGCAATCAGCCCCAGCATTTT.